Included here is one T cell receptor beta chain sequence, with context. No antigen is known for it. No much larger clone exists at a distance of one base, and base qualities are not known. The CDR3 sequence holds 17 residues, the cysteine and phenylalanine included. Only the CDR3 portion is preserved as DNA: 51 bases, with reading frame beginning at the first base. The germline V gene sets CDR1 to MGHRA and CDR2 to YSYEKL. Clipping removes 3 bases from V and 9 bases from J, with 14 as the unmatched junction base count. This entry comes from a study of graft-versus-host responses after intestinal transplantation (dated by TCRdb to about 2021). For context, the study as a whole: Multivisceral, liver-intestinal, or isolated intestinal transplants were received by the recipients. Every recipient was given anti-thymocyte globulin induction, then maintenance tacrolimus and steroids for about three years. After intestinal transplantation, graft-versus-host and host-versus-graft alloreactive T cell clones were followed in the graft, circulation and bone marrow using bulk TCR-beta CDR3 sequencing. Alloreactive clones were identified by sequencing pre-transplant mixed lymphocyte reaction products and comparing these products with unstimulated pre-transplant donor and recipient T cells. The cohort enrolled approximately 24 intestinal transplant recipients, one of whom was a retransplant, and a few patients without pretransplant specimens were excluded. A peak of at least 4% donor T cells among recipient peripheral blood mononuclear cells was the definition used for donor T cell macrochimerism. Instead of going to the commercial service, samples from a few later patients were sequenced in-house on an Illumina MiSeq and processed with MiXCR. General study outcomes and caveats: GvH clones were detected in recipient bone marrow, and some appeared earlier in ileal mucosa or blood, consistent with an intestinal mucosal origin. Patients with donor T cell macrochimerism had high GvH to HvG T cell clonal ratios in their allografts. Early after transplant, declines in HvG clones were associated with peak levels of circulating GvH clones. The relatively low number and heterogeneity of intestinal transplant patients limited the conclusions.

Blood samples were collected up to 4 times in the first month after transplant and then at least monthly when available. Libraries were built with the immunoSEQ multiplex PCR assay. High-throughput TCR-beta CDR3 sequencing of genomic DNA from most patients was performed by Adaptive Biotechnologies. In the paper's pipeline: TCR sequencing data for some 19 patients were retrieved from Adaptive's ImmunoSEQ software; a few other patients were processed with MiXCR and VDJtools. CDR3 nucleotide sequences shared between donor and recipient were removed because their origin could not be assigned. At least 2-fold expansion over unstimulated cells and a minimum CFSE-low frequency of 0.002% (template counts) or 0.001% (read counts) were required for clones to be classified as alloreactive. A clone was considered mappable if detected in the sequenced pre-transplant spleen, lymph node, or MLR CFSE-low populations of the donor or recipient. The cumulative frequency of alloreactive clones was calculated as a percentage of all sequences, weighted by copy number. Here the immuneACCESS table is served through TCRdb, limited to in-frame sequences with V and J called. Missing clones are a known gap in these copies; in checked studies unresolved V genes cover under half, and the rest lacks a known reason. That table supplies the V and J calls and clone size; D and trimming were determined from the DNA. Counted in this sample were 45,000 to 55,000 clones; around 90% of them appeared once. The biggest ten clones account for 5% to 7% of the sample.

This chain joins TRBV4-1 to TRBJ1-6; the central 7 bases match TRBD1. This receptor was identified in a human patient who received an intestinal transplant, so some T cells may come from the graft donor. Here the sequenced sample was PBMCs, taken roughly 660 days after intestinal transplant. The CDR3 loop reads CASSQGTAKGAISPLHF. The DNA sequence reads TGCGCCAGCAGCCAGGGGACAGCCAAAGGGGCAATTTCACCCCTCCACTTT.